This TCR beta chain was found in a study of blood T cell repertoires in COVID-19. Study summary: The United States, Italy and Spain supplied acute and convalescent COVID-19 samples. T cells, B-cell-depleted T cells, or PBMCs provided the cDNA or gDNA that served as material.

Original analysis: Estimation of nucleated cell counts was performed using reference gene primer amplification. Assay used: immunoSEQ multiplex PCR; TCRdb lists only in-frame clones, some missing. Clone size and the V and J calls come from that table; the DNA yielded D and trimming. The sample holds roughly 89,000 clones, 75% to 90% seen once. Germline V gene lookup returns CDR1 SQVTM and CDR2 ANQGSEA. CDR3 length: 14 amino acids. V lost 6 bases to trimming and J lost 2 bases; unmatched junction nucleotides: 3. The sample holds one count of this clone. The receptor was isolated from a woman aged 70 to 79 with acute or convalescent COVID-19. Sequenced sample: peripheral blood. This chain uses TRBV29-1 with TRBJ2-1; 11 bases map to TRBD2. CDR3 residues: CSVSGLAAYNEQFF. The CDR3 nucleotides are TGCAGCGTCTCGGGACTAGCGGCCTACAATGAGCAGTTCTTC.